A single sample gave rise to the 19 T cell receptor beta chains below, sequenced in a study of blood T cell repertoires in COVID-19. The data were produced by immunoSEQ multiplex PCR, yet TCRdb's version contains in-frame clones alone and is incomplete. Of tens of thousands of clones in the sample, roughly 80% were seen once. Sequenced input: PBMCs or T cells enriched from blood (not recorded which). All receptors come from a woman aged 40 to 55 with acute COVID-19.

This sequence joins TRBV12-3 or TRBV12-4 and TRBJ1-2; D unclear. The CDR3 totals 13 residues. V was pared by 2 bases and J by 6 bases, with 10 bases between. The CDR3: CASSLIEQHGYTF. The CDR3 nucleotides read TGTGCCAGCAGTTTAATAGAACAGCATGGCTACACCTTC.

This clone was seen a single time. V and J are TRBV27 and TRBJ2-7; TRBD1 might be the D (5 bases). CDR1 and CDR2 from the germline V gene are MNHEY and SMNVEV (reference sequence). The CDR3 length is 14 residues. The germline V and J ends were trimmed by 5 bases and 3 bases, with 14 bases remaining between them. The CDR3 bases are TGTGCCAGCAGTAGCCCGGACACTTACTACGAGCAGTACTTC. Encoded protein: CASSSPDTYYEQYF.

The rearrangement uses TRBV28 and TRBJ1-1; D unresolved. This CDR3 comprises 13 residues. Germline V gene data show CDR1 as MDHEN and CDR2 as SYDVKM. V was clipped by 6 bases and J by 7 bases, with 15 bases between them. The CDR3 DNA is TGTGCCAGCAGGCCCGGGTCCTCTAGTGAAGCTTTCTTT. This encodes CASRPGSSSEAFF.

The genes are TRBV12-3 or TRBV12-4 and TRBJ1-2; D unresolved. V was cut by 2 bases and J by 8 bases, with 12 bases left in between. This CDR3 is 13 amino acids long. This chain's CDR3 is CASSLSESRGYTF. In nucleotides, the CDR3 is TGTGCCAGCAGTTTAAGTGAGTCCCGGGGCTACACCTTC.

The chain joins TRBV27 to TRBJ1-5; D is perhaps TRBD1 (6 bases). The CDR3 is 14 residues long. Per germline, CDR1 MNHEY and CDR2 SMNVEV (reference sequence). Trimming removed 3 bases at V and 5 bases at J, with 11 bases between. CDR3 in DNA: TGTGCCAGCAGTTTGGGCCAGGGGTATCAGCCCCAGCATTTT. It is translated as CASSLGQGYQPQHF.

The rearrangement links TRBV19 to TRBJ1-3; maybe TRBD1 (6 bases). The germline gives CDR1 LNHDA, CDR2 SQIVND (reference sequence). This CDR3 is 16 amino acids long. Trimming took off 4 bases at V and 2 bases at J, with 15 bases between the two ends. The CDR3 is CASSTPDRLTGNTIYF. The DNA for the CDR3 is TGTGCCAGTAGTACTCCCGACAGGCTGACTGGAAACACCATATATTTT.

V is TRBV9 and J is TRBJ2-7; 7 bases map to TRBD1. V dropped 4 bases and J dropped 3; count of bases not matched to a gene: 7. Germline CDR1 is SGDLS and CDR2 is YYNGEE. CDR3 length: 14 residues. The CDR3 sequence is CASSFGQDIYEQYF. CDR3 nucleotides: TGTGCCAGCAGCTTCGGACAGGACATCTACGAGCAGTACTTC.

The J gene is TRBJ1-1, the V gene TRBV6-1; a possible D gene is TRBD1 (6 bases). Trimming took 3 bases from V and 2 from J, leaving 13 bases between them. Germline loops: CDR1 MNHNS, CDR2 SASEGT. The length of the CDR3 is 15 residues. DNA of the CDR3: TGTGCCAGCAGTGATAATGGACAGATCAACACTGAAGCTTTCTTT. Translated: CASSDNGQINTEAFF.

V gene TRBV28 combines with J gene TRBJ1-5; the D is unclear. This CDR3 region has 15 residues. Germline V gives CDR1 MDHEN, CDR2 SYDVKM. V was clipped by 2 bases and J by 2 bases, with 10 bases between them. The CDR3 sequence: CASSLEVSGNQPQHF. In DNA, the CDR3 is TGTGCCAGCAGTTTAGAGGTTTCGGGCAATCAGCCCCAGCATTTT.

V is TRBV28 and J is TRBJ1-1; 12 bases agree with TRBD1. V shed 6 bases, J shed 11 bases, and the junction held 19 bases outside the gene matches. The germline gives CDR1 MDHEN, CDR2 SYDVKM. CDR3 length: 17 residues. CDR3 nucleotides: TGTGCCAGCAGACTCCACCGGACACCGGGACAGGGGGCTGGGGCTTTCTTT. It is translated as CASRLHRTPGQGAGAFF.

A few counts support this clone. The J gene is TRBJ2-3, the V gene TRBV3-1 (or the pseudogene TRBV3-2); D uncertain. CDR1 LGHDT and CDR2 YNNKEL come from the germline V gene (reference sequence). This CDR3 region has 16 residues. The V end lost 0 bases, the J end lost 5 bases, and 15 bases lay between the germline ends. CDR3 sequence: CASSQEPHLLGDTQYF. The CDR3, as DNA: TGTGCCAGCAGCCAAGAACCCCACTTGCTAGGAGATACGCAGTATTTT.

Here the CDR3 DNA reads TGTGCCAGCACCCCCAACGGAGGCGGTCGGTATGGCTACACCTTC. Amino acids: CASTPNGGGRYGYTF. J is TRBJ1-2 and V is TRBV28; D is unresolved. Germline V gene data show CDR1 as MDHEN and CDR2 as SYDVKM. Trimming left V 7 bases short and J 5 bases short, with 20 bases between. The CDR3 sequence is 15 residues long.

The gene calls are TRBV6-5 and TRBJ2-7; 7 nucleotides agree with TRBD2. The trim removed 8 bases at V and 1 base at J, leaving 5 bases unmatched. Germline CDR1 MNHEY, CDR2 SVGAGI. The CDR3 extends over 13 amino acids. CDR3 protein: CASWEGRSYEQYV. CDR3 bases: TGTGCCAGCTGGGAGGGGAGGTCCTACGAGCAGTACGTC.

This sequence joins TRBV19 and TRBJ2-1; TRBD1 is a possible D gene (6 bases). Germline V gives CDR1 LNHDA, CDR2 SQIVND (reference sequence). CDR3 length equals 15 residues. V was clipped by 5 bases and J by 8 bases, with 19 bases between them. CDR3 DNA: TGTGCCAGTAGTTCGACAGGCCCTCCTGAGGATGAGCAGTTCTTC. Translating gives CASSSTGPPEDEQFF.

The chain's CDR3 is CASSQDPGAYYEQYV. The CDR3 coding sequence is TGTGCCAGCAGCCAAGATCCTGGGGCCTACTACGAGCAGTACGTC. V is TRBV14 and J is TRBJ2-7; a possible D gene is TRBD1 (5 bases). The germline gives CDR1 SGHDN, CDR2 FVKESK. The CDR3 sequence is 15 residues long. V gave up 0 bases and J gave up 3 bases, with 12 bases separating them.

The rearrangement links TRBV3-1 (or the pseudogene TRBV3-2) to TRBJ1-6, with 8 bases that match TRBD1. This CDR3 has 15 amino acids. Trimming at V came to 1 base and at J to 7 bases, leaving 3 bases not matched to a gene. Germline assignment: CDR1 LGHDT and CDR2 YNNKEL (reference sequence). CDR3 amino acids: CASSQGRGHNSPLHF. The CDR3 nucleotides are TGTGCCAGCAGCCAAGGCAGGGGGCACAATTCACCCCTCCACTTT.

This chain connects TRBV5-1 to TRBJ2-7, with 9 positions matching TRBD1. J was trimmed by 1 base and V by 4 bases; bases with no gene match: 6. Germline CDR1 SGHRS, CDR2 YFSETQ. The CDR3 extends over 15 amino acids. This chain's CDR3 is CASSPTGGGSYEQYF. As DNA, the CDR3 is TGCGCCAGCAGCCCCACAGGGGGCGGGTCCTACGAGCAGTACTTC.

The gene calls are TRBV7-9 and TRBJ2-2; 14 nucleotides match TRBD2. The J segment lost 6 bases and the V segment lost 5 bases, leaving 5 bases of the junction unmatched. This CDR3 is built from 16 residues. Germline loops: CDR1 SEHNR, CDR2 FQNEAQ (reference sequence). CDR3 in amino acids: CASSMTSGRVAGELFF. The CDR3 DNA reads TGTGCCAGCAGCATGACTAGCGGGAGGGTGGCCGGGGAGCTGTTTTTT.

This chain joins TRBV28 and TRBJ1-2; D gene unclear. Germline V CDR1 and CDR2: MDHEN, SYDVKM. Trimming shortened V by 6 bases and J by 0 bases, and 11 bases separated the two germline ends. This CDR3 has 14 amino acids. The CDR3 nucleotides read TGTGCCAGCAGCCTCCGACAAACTAACTATGGCTACACCTTC. It is translated as CASSLRQTNYGYTF.